Here is one TCR beta chain with its context. At one end the junction does not follow the germline gene, possibly because of a read error. The record originates from a study of blood T cell repertoires in COVID-19. Germline V gives CDR1 SNHLY, CDR2 FYNNEI. The CDR3 totals 13 residues. Libraries were prepared by immunoSEQ multiplex PCR; TCRdb keeps only in-frame clonotypes and omits some of them. The table shows fewer than 300,000 clones, with approximately 80% occurring only once. Study members were between roughly 18 and 89 years old and lived in roughly 24 US regions. Sequencing used PBMCs or T cells enriched from blood (not recorded which). The receptor was isolated from a middle-aged man who had been exposed to COVID-19. The chain recombines TRBV2 with TRBJ1-5, with 8 bases identical to TRBD1. CDR3 coding DNA: TGTGCCAGCGGTGGACAGGGCAAACAGCCCCAGCATTTT. It specifies CASGGQGKQPQHF.